Sequencing of this TCR beta chain was carried out in a study of T cells after posttransplantation cyclophosphamide. Findings and limits, study-wide: Recipient CMV seropositivity and CMV reactivation strongly tracked TRB clonality.

Trimming took off 2 bases at V and 5 bases at J, with 10 bases between the two ends. This CDR3 is built from 14 residues. CDR1 is MNHEY, CDR2 SVGEGT, per germline. This clone was found many times. Its antigen is currently unknown. Profiled with immunoSEQ multiplex PCR; TCRdb holds only in-frame clones, not every one. The table lists about 7,900 clones, with no singletons. Cyclophosphamide on days +3 and +4 followed busulfan-fludarabine conditioning and a marrow graft. J is TRBJ1-5 and V is TRBV6-2 or TRBV6-3, with D tentatively TRBD1 (6 bases). Sample: PBMCs, taken after an allogeneic stem cell transplant with post-transplant cyclophosphamide. The receptor's source is a male patient aged 25-45 years who received an allogeneic stem cell transplant from an unrelated donor, was CMV-positive, and had acute and chronic GVHD. Among the T cells, some may be from the graft donor. The CDR3 DNA sequence: TGTGCCAGCAGTTACAGGGGGGGCTATCAGCCCCAGCATTTT. Its translation: CASSYRGGYQPQHF.